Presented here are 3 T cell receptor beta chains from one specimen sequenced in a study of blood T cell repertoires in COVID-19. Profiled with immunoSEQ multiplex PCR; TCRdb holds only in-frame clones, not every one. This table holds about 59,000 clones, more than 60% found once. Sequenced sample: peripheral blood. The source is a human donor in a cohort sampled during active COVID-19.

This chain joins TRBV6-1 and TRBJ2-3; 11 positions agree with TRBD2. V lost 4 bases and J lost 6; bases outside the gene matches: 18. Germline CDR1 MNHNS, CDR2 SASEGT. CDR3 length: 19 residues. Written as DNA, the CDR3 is TGTGCCAGCAGTGGACTAGCGGGAATCACCGGCCGTGCCGCGGATACGCAGTATTTT. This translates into CASSGLAGITGRAADTQYF.

The CDR3 DNA reads TGCGCCAGCAGCTCAGTGGGAGCGAACACTGAAGCTTTCTTT. It specifies CASSSVGANTEAFF. The chain has TRBV5-1 and TRBJ1-1; unclear D gene. The CDR3 loop spans 14 amino acids. Germline loops: CDR1 SGHRS, CDR2 YFSETQ. Trimming removed 3 bases from V and 1 base from J, with 10 bases in between.

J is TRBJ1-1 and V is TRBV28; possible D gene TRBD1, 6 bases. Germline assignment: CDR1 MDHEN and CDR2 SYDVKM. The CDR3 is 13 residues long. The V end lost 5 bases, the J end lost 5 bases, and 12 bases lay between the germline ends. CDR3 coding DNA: TGTGCCAGCAGTAACTCAGGGGAAACTGAAGCTTTCTTT. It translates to CASSNSGETEAFF.